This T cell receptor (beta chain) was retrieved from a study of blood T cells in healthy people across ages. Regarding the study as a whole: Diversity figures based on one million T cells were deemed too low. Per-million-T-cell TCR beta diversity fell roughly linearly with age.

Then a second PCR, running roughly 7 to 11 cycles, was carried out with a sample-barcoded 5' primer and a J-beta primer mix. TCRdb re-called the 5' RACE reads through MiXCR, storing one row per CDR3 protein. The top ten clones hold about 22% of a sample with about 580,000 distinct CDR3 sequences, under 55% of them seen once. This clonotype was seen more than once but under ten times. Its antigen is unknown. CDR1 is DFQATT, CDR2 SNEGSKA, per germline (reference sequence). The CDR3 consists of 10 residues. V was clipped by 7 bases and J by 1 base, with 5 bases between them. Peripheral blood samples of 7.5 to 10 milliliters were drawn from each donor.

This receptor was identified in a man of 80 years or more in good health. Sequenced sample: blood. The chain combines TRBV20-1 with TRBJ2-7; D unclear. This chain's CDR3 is CSVSSYEQYF. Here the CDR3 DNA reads TGCAGTGTCAGTTCCTACGAGCAGTACTTC.